These 4 T cell receptor beta chains originate from one sample sequenced in a study of blood T cell repertoires in COVID-19. The data were produced by immunoSEQ multiplex PCR, yet TCRdb's version contains in-frame clones alone and is incomplete. The profile shows 200,000 to 300,000 clones, roughly nine tenths of them singletons. Sequenced material: peripheral blood. These receptors originate from a man between 60 and 70 years old with acute or convalescent COVID-19.

The chain is built from TRBV9 and TRBJ2-7; 7 bases are shared with TRBD1. This CDR3 spans 15 amino acids. J was trimmed by 2 bases and V by 0 bases; bases with no gene match: 5. The germline CDR1 and CDR2 sequences are SGDLS and YYNGEE. CDR3: CASSVAPQGPYEQYF. The CDR3 DNA follows: TGTGCCAGCAGCGTAGCCCCACAGGGGCCCTACGAGCAGTACTTC. The full variable domain, completed using reference TRBV9 and TRBJ2-7, is DSGVTQTPKHLITATGQRVTLRCSPRSGDLSVYWYQQSLDQGLQFLIQYYNGEERAKGNILERFSAQQFPDLHSELNLSSLELGDSALYFCASSVAPQGPYEQYFGPGTRLTVT.

This chain connects TRBV5-1 to TRBJ1-4, with D maybe TRBD1 (6 bases). The V gene's germline CDR1 is SGHRS and CDR2 YFSETQ. This CDR3 comprises 15 residues. The ends were cut back, 3 bases at V and 11 bases at J, with 20 bases in the middle. The CDR3 DNA reads TGCGCCAGCAGCTCGGTTCCGGGACAAACGGAGAAACTGTTTTTT. This sequence encodes CASSSVPGQTEKLFF.

V is TRBV11-3 and J is TRBJ2-1; the match to TRBD1 covers 7 bases. The germline CDR1 and CDR2 sequences are SGHNT and YENEEA. The CDR3 consists of 15 residues. With V trimmed by 6 bases and J by 3 bases, 8 bases remained unmatched. This CDR3 is CASSRDRSYYNEQFF. The CDR3, as DNA: TGTGCCAGCAGTCGGGACAGAAGTTACTACAATGAGCAGTTCTTC.

The V gene is TRBV24-1, the J gene TRBJ2-5; a possible D gene is TRBD1 (6 bases). Germline CDR1 KGHDR, CDR2 SFDVKD. The germline V and J ends were trimmed by 0 bases and 7 bases, with 8 bases remaining between them. CDR3 size: 13 residues. In nucleotides, the CDR3 is TGTGCCACCAGTGATTTGCCAGGGGTGACCCAGTACTTC. Protein sequence: CATSDLPGVTQYF.